A single sample gave rise to the 4 T cell receptor beta chains below, sequenced in a study of blood T cell repertoires in COVID-19. The assay was immunoSEQ multiplex PCR, and TCRdb's table has in-frame clones only and misses some. The sample consists of some 150,000 clones, around 84% of them appearing once. Input material: peripheral blood. These receptors all come from a woman between 50 and 59 years old with acute or convalescent COVID-19.

The V gene is TRBV7-2, the J gene TRBJ2-3, with 9 bases that match TRBD2. Trimming took 6 bases from V and 7 from J; bases not matched to a gene: 14. Germline assignment: CDR1 SGHTA and CDR2 FQGNSA. CDR3 length: 16 amino acids. CDR3 nucleotide sequence: TGTGCCAGCAGAAAGGGTGGTAGCGGGAGTTTAAATACGCAGTATTTT. This translates into CASRKGGSGSLNTQYF.

The chain joins TRBV30 to TRBJ2-1; TRBD2 agrees at 12 bases. Germline V gene sequence: CDR1 GTSNPN, CDR2 SVGIG (reference sequence). V lost 0 bases and J lost 4; bases outside the gene matches: 7. There are 17 residues in the CDR3. The chain's CDR3 is CAWSVSWTSGTYNEQFF. CDR3 sequence (DNA): TGTGCCTGGAGTGTTTCTTGGACTAGCGGGACTTACAATGAGCAGTTCTTC. Full variable domain (missing parts from reference TRBV30 and TRBJ2-1): SQTIHQWPATLVQPVGSPLSLECTVEGTSNPNLYWYRQAAGRGLQLLFYSVGIGQISSEVPQNLSASRPQDRQFILSSKKLLLSDSGFYLCAWSVSWTSGTYNEQFFGPGTRLTVL.

V is TRBV11-2 and J is TRBJ1-6; a possible D gene is TRBD1 (5 bases). CDR3 size: 17 residues. Deletions cut 0 bases from V and 0 bases from J, with 9 bases between. The germline gives CDR1 SGHAT, CDR2 FQNNGV. The CDR3: CASSLDRGSSYNSPLHF. The CDR3 region has the DNA TGTGCCAGCAGCTTAGATCGGGGGAGCTCCTATAATTCACCCCTCCACTTT.

This chain connects TRBV3-1 (or the pseudogene TRBV3-2) to TRBJ1-4, with 8 nucleotides matching TRBD1. J gave up 6 bases and V 0 bases, and 3 bases lay outside the gene matches. Germline assignment: CDR1 LGHDT and CDR2 YNNKEL (reference sequence). The CDR3 is 15 residues long. The CDR3 DNA reads TGTGCCAGCAGCCAAGATGGACAGGGTGATGAAAAACTGTTTTTT. Residues: CASSQDGQGDEKLFF.